The 29 T cell receptor beta chains presented below share a single source sample, sequenced in a study of regulatory T cells in long-lasting Graves disease. Described time point: newly diagnosed GD, antithyroid drugs for less than 3 months. Scientists built the TCR library using RNA that was extracted from PBMCs. CDR3 regions were amplified by Arm-PCR using iRepertoire HTBI primers to build TCR beta libraries. In TCRdb, the multiplex PCR reads were re-called with MiXCR into one record per CDR3 protein. This sample has roughly 500,000 distinct CDR3 sequences, with about 14% found just once. This sample also appeared in a second study, on T cells in Graves' hyperthyroidism and ophthalmopathy.

The sequences come from peripheral blood mononuclear cells (PBMCs), collected at new diagnosis, from a patient treated with antithyroid drugs. The receptors shown here come from a man aged 30 to 39 with Graves disease.

The chain combines TRBV14 with TRBJ1-6; D gene unclear. Germline V gives CDR1 SGHDN, CDR2 FVKESK. Trimming pared 1 base from V and 0 bases from J, leaving 10 bases between. This CDR3 is built from 17 residues. In DNA form, the CDR3 reads TGTGCCAGCAGCCAAGTTTTGTTGAGCTCCTATAATTCACCCCTCCACTTT. This codes for CASSQVLLSSYNSPLHF.

This clonotype was counted ten times or more. The chain carries TRBV29-1 and TRBJ2-3; 8 bases agree with TRBD2. This CDR3 has 21 amino acids. Germline V gene sequence: CDR1 SQVTM, CDR2 ANQGSEA. The trim removed 2 bases at V and 3 bases at J, leaving 25 bases unmatched. CDR3 sequence reads: CSVENPGREWSGSPYTDTQYF. The CDR3 bases are TGCAGCGTTGAAAATCCAGGGAGAGAGTGGAGCGGGAGTCCCTATACAGATACGCAGTATTTT.

The chain has TRBV5-6 and TRBJ2-7; TRBD2 aligns across 7 bases. This CDR3 contains 14 residues. Germline CDR1 and CDR2: SGHDT and YYEEEE. The J segment lost 3 bases and the V segment lost 4 bases, leaving 7 bases of the junction unmatched. In DNA form, the CDR3 reads TGTGCCAGCAGCCTGCTAGCGGTTAACTACGAGCAGTACTTC. Translated, it gives CASSLLAVNYEQYF.

The chain employs TRBV20-1 and TRBJ2-1; no definite D call. The length of the CDR3 is 11 residues. V shed 2 bases and J shed 13 bases, with 12 bases lying between them. Germline V gene data show CDR1 as DFQATT and CDR2 as SNEGSKA (reference sequence). The CDR3 DNA reads TGCAGTGCTAGACAGGCCCGTAGCCAGTTCTTC. This encodes CSARQARSQFF.

The table lists this clonotype with many counts. The genes are TRBV11-1 and TRBJ1-1; D is uncertain. From germline, CDR1 is SGHAT and CDR2 FQDESV (reference sequence). The CDR3 length is 16 residues. The germline V and J ends were trimmed by 6 bases and 0 bases, with 17 bases remaining between them. Here the CDR3 DNA reads TGTGCCAGCAGTCAGAGGCAGAACATATTGAACACTGAAGCTTTCTTT. It encodes CASSQRQNILNTEAFF.

This clonotype occurred a few times. The rearrangement links TRBV18 to TRBJ1-4; D is undetermined. The CDR3 is 13 amino acids. Germline lookup yields CDR1 KGHSH and CDR2 LQKENI. Trimming left V 3 bases short and J 5 bases short, with 7 bases between. CDR3 in amino acids: CASSPLGNEKLFF. The CDR3 bases are TGTGCCAGCTCACCTCTAGGAAATGAAAAACTGTTTTTT. Combining the CDR3 with reference TRBV18 and TRBJ1-4 gives the whole variable domain NAGVMQNPRHLVRRRGQEARLRCSPMKGHSHVYWYRQLPEEGLKFMVYLQKENIIDESGMPKERFSAEFPKEGPSILRIQQVVRGDSAAYFCASSPLGNEKLFFGSGTQLSVL.

Ten or more counts support this clonotype. The rearrangement links TRBV10-3 to TRBJ2-3; TRBD2 matches 8 bases. From germline, CDR1 is ENHRY and CDR2 SYGVKD. CDR3 length: 15 amino acids. Trimming cost V 4 bases and J 4 bases; bases outside gene matches: 7. Here the CDR3 DNA reads TGTGCCATCAGTGTAGGGGGACTAGAGGCAGATACGCAGTATTTT. Protein: CAISVGGLEADTQYF.

This clonotype has more than one count but fewer than ten. The chain is built from TRBV24-1 and TRBJ2-3; 11 nucleotides match TRBD2. CDR3 length: 17 residues. Trimming removed 5 bases from V and 6 bases from J; junction bases left unmatched: 12. Germline CDR1 and CDR2: KGHDR and SFDVKD. The CDR3 protein is CATSVPALAGGWDTQYF. DNA for the CDR3: TGTGCCACCAGTGTCCCCGCCTTAGCGGGAGGGTGGGATACGCAGTATTTT.

Note on this clonotype: A much more abundant neighbour one base away suggests this may be a read error. The V and J genes are TRBV2 and TRBJ2-5; D might be TRBD2 (5 bases). Germline assignment: CDR1 SNHLY and CDR2 FYNNEI. The CDR3 loop spans 13 amino acids. V lost 8 bases to trimming and J lost 7 bases, with 17 bases between them. Here the CDR3 reads CASGPGVRGTQYF. The CDR3 coding sequence is TGTGCCAGCGGCCCAGGAGTCCGGGGGACCCAGTACTTC. Variable domain in full (rest from reference TRBV2 and TRBJ2-5): EPEVTQTPSHQVTQMGQEVILRCVPISNHLYFYWYRQILGQKVEFLVSFYNNEISEKSEIFDDQFSVERPDGSNFTLKIRSTKLEDSAMYFCASGPGVRGTQYFGPGTRLLVL.

As DNA, the CDR3 is TGCAGTGCTAGTCGGGATTTTGGCACTAATGAAAAACTGTTTTTT. It encodes CSASRDFGTNEKLFF. The chain couples TRBV20-1 to TRBJ1-4, with D uncertain. Germline CDR1 DFQATT, CDR2 SNEGSKA (reference sequence). This CDR3 is built from 15 residues. V lost 3 bases and J lost 2, with 13 bases in between.

This clonotype was observed many times. This rearrangement joins TRBV12-3 or TRBV12-4 to TRBJ2-7, with TRBD2 matching over 11 bases. There are 14 residues in the CDR3. Unmatched junction bases numbered 3, after V lost 2 bases and J lost 6 bases. Here the CDR3 reads CASSLTSGSFEQYF. As DNA, the CDR3 is TGTGCCAGCAGTTTAACTAGCGGGAGTTTCGAGCAGTACTTC.

V and J are TRBV12-3 or TRBV12-4 and TRBJ2-3, with 11 bases aligning to TRBD2. Losses at the gene ends were 6 bases for V and 2 bases for J; bases not matched to a gene: 7. CDR3 size: 16 residues. CDR3 DNA: TGTGCCAGCAGGTTCTCGGGACTAGCGGACACAGATACGCAGTATTTT. Its translation is CASRFSGLADTDTQYF.

This chain joins TRBV7-2 and TRBJ2-7; 10 bases align to TRBD1. The V gene end was trimmed by 5 bases and the J gene end by 5 bases; junction bases not matched to a gene: 12. Germline assignment: CDR1 SGHTA and CDR2 FQGNSA. The CDR3 runs 16 residues. Written as DNA, the CDR3 is TGTGCCAGCAGCCAAGAGCCCCCCGGGACAGGGGACGAGCAGTACTTC. Its protein is CASSQEPPGTGDEQYF. Using reference TRBV7-2 and TRBJ2-7 for the parts outside the CDR3, the full variable domain is GAGVSQSPSNKVTEKGKDVELRCDPISGHTALYWYRQSLGQGLEFLIYFQGNSAPDKSGLPSDRFSAERTGGSVSTLTIQRTQQEDSAVYLCASSQEPPGTGDEQYFGPGTRLTVT.

This clonotype appeared many times. The CDR3 spells CASSLDYPIGVTQYF. As DNA, the CDR3 is TGTGCCAGCAGCTTAGATTACCCCATTGGCGTGACCCAGTACTTC. The chain is built from TRBV11-2 and TRBJ2-5; no reliable D call. CDR3 length: 15 amino acids. V was clipped by 0 bases and J by 7 bases, with 15 bases between them. The V gene's germline CDR1 is SGHAT and CDR2 FQNNGV.

This clonotype was observed a few times. The CDR3 region has the DNA TGTGCCACCAGTGATGGGGGAGTCACAGGGAAGGATGGCTACACCTTC. Its translation: CATSDGGVTGKDGYTF. The chain uses TRBV24-1 and TRBJ1-2; a possible D gene is TRBD1 (6 bases). Per the germline V gene, CDR1 is KGHDR and CDR2 is SFDVKD. The germline V and J ends were trimmed by 3 bases and 6 bases, with 19 bases remaining between them. This CDR3 contains 16 residues.

The gene calls are TRBV13 and TRBJ2-5; either TRBD1 or TRBD2 may supply D (7 bases each). V lost 4 bases and J 4 bases, leaving 16 bases between the germline ends. Germline loops: CDR1 PRHDT, CDR2 FYEKMQ (reference sequence). The CDR3 loop spans 15 amino acids. The CDR3 region is CASSWEGARRETQYF. DNA for the CDR3: TGTGCCAGCAGCTGGGAGGGGGCGAGAAGAGAGACCCAGTACTTC.

There are many counts of this clonotype. In nucleotides, the CDR3 is TGTGCCAGCAGCGTAGAAGGGACACAATACGAGCAGTACTTC. This translates into CASSVEGTQYEQYF. The V and J genes are TRBV9 and TRBJ2-7, with D possibly being TRBD1 (6 bases). Germline V gene sequence: CDR1 SGDLS, CDR2 YYNGEE. V lost 0 bases and J lost 4, with 11 bases in between. The CDR3 totals 14 residues.

This clonotype was found many times. The J gene is TRBJ2-7, the V gene TRBV6-1; the match to TRBD2 covers 8 bases. This CDR3 comprises 16 residues. Losses at the gene ends were 5 bases for V and 0 bases for J; bases not matched to a gene: 9. Germline-derived CDR1 and CDR2 are MNHNS and SASEGT. CDR3 DNA: TGTGCCAGCAGTCCTCGGGGGGGGCCATTCTCCTACGAGCAGTACTTC. It translates to CASSPRGGPFSYEQYF.

To note about this clonotype: A far larger clone is a single base away, which makes a read error likely. The V and J genes are TRBV11-2 and TRBJ2-5, with 7 nucleotides matching TRBD2. The J call may be wrong; the DNA end is better matched by TRBJ2-1. Germline V lookup: CDR1 SGHAT, CDR2 FQNNGV. The CDR3 is made up of 16 amino acids. CDR3 sequence (DNA): TGTGCCAGCAGCTTAGAGGGGGGGTGTATTGACAATGAGCAGTTCTTC. It is translated as CASSLEGGCIDNEQFF.

This sequence joins TRBV5-1 and TRBJ2-7; tentatively, D is TRBD2 (6 bases). The CDR3 is 15 residues long. Germline CDR1 is SGHRS and CDR2 is YFSETQ. V was trimmed by 2 bases and J by 2 bases, leaving 14 bases between them. CDR3 in DNA: TGCGCCAGCAGCTTCCGGGGGACGGTCCCCTACGAGCAGTACTTC. Translation gives CASSFRGTVPYEQYF.

The chain has TRBV20-1 and TRBJ2-7; D gene unclear. The CDR3 has 12 residues. V lost 2 bases and J lost 7, with 12 bases in between. Looked up from germline, CDR1 is DFQATT and CDR2 is SNEGSKA (reference sequence). The CDR3 DNA reads TGCAGTGCTAGAACACCGCCTCGAGAGCAGTACTTC. Its translation is CSARTPPREQYF.

This clonotype was detected a few times. The chain recombines TRBV7-8 with TRBJ2-3; 11 bases line up with TRBD2. The CDR3 runs 15 residues. Germline lookup yields CDR1 SGHVS and CDR2 FQNEAQ. The V gene end was trimmed by 4 bases and the J gene end by 3 bases; junction bases not matched to a gene: 3. The CDR3 bases are TGTGCCAGCAGCTATACTAGCGGGAGAACAGATACGCAGTATTTT. Residues: CASSYTSGRTDTQYF. The variable domain in full, with the rest retrieved from reference TRBV7-8 and TRBJ2-3, is GAGVSQSPRYKVAKRGQDVALRCDPISGHVSLFWYQQALGQGPEFLTYFQNEAQLDKSGLPSDRFFAERPEGSVSTLKIQRTQQEDSAVYLCASSYTSGRTDTQYFGPGTRLTVL.

Many counts were recorded for this clonotype. The V call is TRBV12-3 or TRBV12-4, the J call TRBJ1-1; 11 nucleotides agree with TRBD1. The CDR3 runs to 14 residues. The junction had 5 bases not matched to a gene; V was cut back by 4 bases and J by 7 bases. The CDR3 region is CASSWDRGRGEAFF. CDR3 DNA: TGTGCCAGCAGTTGGGACAGGGGGAGGGGTGAAGCTTTCTTT.

This clonotype was observed at least ten times. The chain joins TRBV3-1 to TRBJ1-1; D remains unclear. CDR3 size: 14 residues. From germline, CDR1 is LGHDT and CDR2 YNNKEL (reference sequence). Trimming took 1 base from V and 9 from J, leaving 15 bases between them. CDR3: CASSQVFAGTKAFF. CDR3 nucleotides: TGTGCCAGCAGCCAAGTATTTGCAGGTACGAAAGCTTTCTTT.

This clonotype was recorded at least ten times. This rearrangement joins TRBV28 to TRBJ1-6; D is possibly TRBD1 (6 bases). Trimming removed 2 bases from V and 5 bases from J, with 10 bases in between. The CDR3 length is 15 residues. The germline V gene encodes CDR1 MDHEN and CDR2 SYDVKM. The CDR3 sequence is CASSLTQGNNSPLHF. CDR3 sequence (DNA): TGTGCCAGCAGTTTAACGCAGGGGAATAATTCACCCCTCCACTTT.

This clonotype has more than one count but fewer than ten. V is TRBV27 and J is TRBJ2-1; D call uncertain. V lost 3 bases and J 7 bases, leaving 10 bases between the germline ends. Looked up from germline, CDR1 is MNHEY and CDR2 is SMNVEV (reference sequence). The CDR3 runs to 13 residues. This chain's CDR3 is CASSLWQHNEQFF. The CDR3 DNA reads as TGTGCCAGCAGTTTGTGGCAGCATAATGAGCAGTTCTTC.

The chain carries TRBV2 and TRBJ2-7; the match to TRBD1 covers 7 bases. Unmatched junction bases numbered 17, after V lost 8 bases and J lost 4 bases. The germline V gene has CDR1 SNHLY and CDR2 FYNNEI. The CDR3 consists of 16 residues. CDR3 coding DNA: TGTGCCAGCTCACCTTATGACAGGGTGGGAAAGTACGAGCAGTACTTC. The encoded protein is CASSPYDRVGKYEQYF.

The V call is TRBV30, the J call TRBJ1-5; no clear D gene. The CDR3 sequence is 16 residues long. Germline CDR1 reads GTSNPN; CDR2 reads SVGIG (reference sequence). Trimming took off 2 bases at V and 0 bases at J, with 14 bases between the two ends. CDR3 nucleotides: TGTGCCTGGAGTCCCAGCCCCAGGTATAGCAATCAGCCCCAGCATTTT. This translates into CAWSPSPRYSNQPQHF.

The chain joins TRBV2 to TRBJ2-5; 14 nucleotides align to TRBD2. V shed 5 bases and J 4 bases; nucleotides not matched to a gene: 9. Germline assignment: CDR1 SNHLY and CDR2 FYNNEI. This CDR3 comprises 17 residues. In nucleotides, the CDR3 is TGTGCCAGCAGTCCACTGACTAGCGGGAGGGCCGTAGAGACCCAGTACTTC. This encodes CASSPLTSGRAVETQYF.